These 13 T cell receptor beta chains originate from one sample sequenced in a study of beta chain features in type 1 diabetes. The isolated RNA, all of it, was reverse transcribed, so expressed TCRB transcripts were what got sequenced. Assay: immunoSEQ multiplex PCR; the TCRdb copy retains only in-frame clones and omits some. The sample has 350,000 to 400,000 clones; less than 15% are singletons. The sequenced sample consisted of naive CD4+ T cells from blood. These receptors came from a woman aged 18-29 years in good health.

This clone showed up just a few times. V usage is TRBV19 and J usage is TRBJ2-6, with D tentatively TRBD2 (5 bases). The CDR3 contains 13 residues. Germline V lookup: CDR1 LNHDA, CDR2 SQIVND (reference sequence). The germline V and J ends were trimmed by 9 bases and 2 bases, with 8 bases remaining between them. The DNA for the CDR3 is TGTGCCAGCTCGCGGGCTGGGGCCAACGTCCTGACTTTC. It specifies CASSRAGANVLTF.

This clone was counted only a few times. V and J are TRBV25-1 and TRBJ2-3; possibly TRBD1 for D (6 bases). Germline-derived CDR1 and CDR2 are MGHDK and SYGVNS. Trimming took off 7 bases at V and 5 bases at J, with 16 bases between the two ends. The CDR3 length is 14 residues. The CDR3 DNA is TGTGCCAGCACTGCCCAGGGGAGTAGAGATACGCAGTATTTT. Translating it yields CASTAQGSRDTQYF. The full variable domain, its missing parts supplied by reference TRBV25-1 and TRBJ2-3, is EADIYQTPRYLVIGTGKKITLECSQTMGHDKMYWYQQDPGMELHLIHYSYGVNSTEKGDLSSESTVSRIRTEHFPLTLESARPSHTSQYLCASTAQGSRDTQYFGPGTRLTVL.

This rearrangement joins TRBV7-2 to TRBJ2-5; 16 bases agree with TRBD2. This CDR3 is 17 amino acids long. J gave up 4 bases and V 5 bases, and 7 bases lay outside the gene matches. Germline assignment: CDR1 SGHTA and CDR2 FQGNSA. The CDR3 region is CASSRGLAGGPRETQYF. The CDR3, as DNA: TGTGCCAGCAGCAGGGGACTAGCGGGAGGGCCACGAGAGACCCAGTACTTC.

The CDR3 sequence: CASSQVQGGPYGYTF. The CDR3, as DNA: TGTGCCAGCAGCCAAGTACAGGGGGGGCCGTATGGCTACACCTTC. This chain links TRBV14 with TRBJ1-2, with 8 nucleotides matching TRBD1. V lost 1 base and J lost 5; bases outside the gene matches: 6. Germline CDR1 reads SGHDN; CDR2 reads FVKESK. This CDR3 has 15 amino acids.

The rearrangement uses TRBV4-2 and TRBJ2-7; D ambiguous. Germline CDR1 LGHNA, CDR2 YNFKEQ. Trimming shortened V by 0 bases and J by 5 bases, and 17 bases separated the two germline ends. This CDR3 spans 16 amino acids. The CDR3 region is CASSQDRRRLSHEQYF. Written as DNA, the CDR3 is TGTGCCAGCAGCCAAGATCGCCGCAGGTTATCCCACGAGCAGTACTTC.

This chain connects TRBV2 to TRBJ2-1, with 7 bases matching TRBD2. The CDR3 spans 15 residues. Looked up from germline, CDR1 is SNHLY and CDR2 is FYNNEI. The V gene end was trimmed by 3 bases and the J gene end by 4 bases; junction bases not matched to a gene: 6. The CDR3 bases are TGTGCCAGCAGTGAGCATCCGGGACTATACAATGAGCAGTTCTTC. It yields the protein CASSEHPGLYNEQFF.

This clone has only a few counts. The chain combines TRBV11-1 with TRBJ2-1; no reliable D call. V lost 5 bases and J lost 0, with 8 bases in between. The germline V gene encodes CDR1 SGHAT and CDR2 FQDESV (reference sequence). The CDR3 covers 14 residues. Here the CDR3 reads CASSRPSSYNEQFF. The CDR3 DNA is TGTGCCAGCAGCCGCCCGAGCTCCTACAATGAGCAGTTCTTC.

The table lists this clone with a count of one. The chain combines TRBV2 with TRBJ2-7, with 8 bases lining up with TRBD1. J lost 1 base, V lost 6 bases, and 5 bases had no gene match. Germline loops: CDR1 SNHLY, CDR2 FYNNEI. The CDR3 extends over 14 amino acids. CDR3 nucleotides: TGTGCCAGCAGAAGGACAGGGCCGTCCTACGAGCAGTACTTC. It is translated as CASRRTGPSYEQYF.

The genes are TRBV29-1 and TRBJ2-1; D perhaps matches TRBD2 (5 bases). This CDR3 has 12 residues. The germline CDR1 and CDR2 sequences are SQVTM and ANQGSEA. Trimming shortened V by 5 bases and J by 7 bases, and 12 bases separated the two germline ends. Written as DNA, the CDR3 is TGCAGCGTTCTTAGGGAGTTAAATGAGCAGTTCTTC. Amino acids: CSVLRELNEQFF.

This chain links TRBV6-5 with TRBJ2-7; 8 nucleotides agree with TRBD2. This CDR3 is 15 amino acids long. V gave up 5 bases and J gave up 0 bases; unmatched junction bases: 6. Germline-derived CDR1 and CDR2 are MNHEY and SVGAGI. Written as DNA, the CDR3 is TGTGCCAGCAGTATAAGCGGGGGAAGCTCCTACGAGCAGTACTTC. Its translation is CASSISGGSSYEQYF.

This clone occurred a few times. V is TRBV29-1 and J is TRBJ1-1; TRBD1 matches 7 bases. With 3 bases clipped from V and 2 bases from J, the junction kept 12 bases outside the gene matches. This CDR3 spans 16 amino acids. Germline assignment: CDR1 SQVTM and CDR2 ANQGSEA. The CDR3 loop reads CSVDHPEGQLNTEAFF. The DNA of the CDR3 is TGCAGCGTTGACCACCCCGAGGGACAGTTAAACACTGAAGCTTTCTTT.

The V and J genes are TRBV5-1 and TRBJ1-1; 7 bases match TRBD1. The CDR3 spans 14 residues. After removal of 4 bases from V and 4 bases from J, the junction contained 7 bases not matched to a gene. The germline V gene encodes CDR1 SGHRS and CDR2 YFSETQ. For the CDR3, the DNA is TGCGCCAGCAGCGTCGGACAGGCGAGCACTGAAGCTTTCTTT. Translated: CASSVGQASTEAFF.

This clone came up a few times. The chain has TRBV5-1 and TRBJ2-6; D is possibly TRBD2 (5 bases). CDR3 length: 16 residues. CDR1 SGHRS and CDR2 YFSETQ come from the germline V gene. Trimming left V 4 bases short and J 4 bases short, with 15 bases between. The CDR3 loop is CASSRLEGPGANVLTF. CDR3 nucleotides: TGCGCCAGCAGCAGATTAGAGGGCCCCGGGGCCAACGTCCTGACTTTC.